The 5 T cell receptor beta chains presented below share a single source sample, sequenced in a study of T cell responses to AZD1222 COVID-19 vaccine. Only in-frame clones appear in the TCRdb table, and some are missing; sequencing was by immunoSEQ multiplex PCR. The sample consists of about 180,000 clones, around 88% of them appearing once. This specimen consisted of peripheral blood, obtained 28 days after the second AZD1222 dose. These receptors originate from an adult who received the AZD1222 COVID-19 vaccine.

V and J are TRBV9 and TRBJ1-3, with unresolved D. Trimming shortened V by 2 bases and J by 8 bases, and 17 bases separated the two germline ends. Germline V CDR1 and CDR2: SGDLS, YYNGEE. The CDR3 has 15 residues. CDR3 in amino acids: CASSVGSIGLDTIYF. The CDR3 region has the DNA TGTGCCAGCAGCGTGGGCTCCATTGGGCTGGACACCATATATTTT.

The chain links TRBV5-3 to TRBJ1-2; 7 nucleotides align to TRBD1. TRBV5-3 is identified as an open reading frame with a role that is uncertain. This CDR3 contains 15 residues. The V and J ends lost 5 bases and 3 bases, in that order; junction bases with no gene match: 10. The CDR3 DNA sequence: TGTGCCAGAAGATCTGACAGGGAGATTTACTATGGCTACACCTTC. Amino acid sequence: CARRSDREIYYGYTF.

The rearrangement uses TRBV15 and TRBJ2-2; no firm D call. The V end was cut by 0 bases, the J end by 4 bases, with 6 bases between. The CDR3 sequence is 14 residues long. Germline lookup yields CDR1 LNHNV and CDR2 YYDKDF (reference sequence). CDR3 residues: CATSRDSVTGELFF. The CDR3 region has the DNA TGTGCCACCAGCAGAGATTCAGTCACCGGGGAGCTGTTTTTT.

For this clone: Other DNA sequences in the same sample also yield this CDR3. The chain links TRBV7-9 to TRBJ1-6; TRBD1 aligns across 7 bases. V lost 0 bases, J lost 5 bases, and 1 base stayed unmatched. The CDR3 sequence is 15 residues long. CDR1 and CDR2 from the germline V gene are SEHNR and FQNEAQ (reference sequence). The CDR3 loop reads CASSLAGGDNSPLHF. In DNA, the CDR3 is TGTGCCAGCAGCTTAGCAGGGGGCGATAATTCACCCCTCCACTTT.

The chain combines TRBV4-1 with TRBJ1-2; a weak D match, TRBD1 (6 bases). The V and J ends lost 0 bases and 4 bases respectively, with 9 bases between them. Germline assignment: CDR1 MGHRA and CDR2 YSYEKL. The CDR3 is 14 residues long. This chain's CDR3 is CASSQEQGRYGYTF. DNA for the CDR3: TGCGCCAGCAGCCAAGAACAGGGACGCTATGGCTACACCTTC.